This T cell receptor (beta chain) was sequenced in a study of cytomegalovirus exposure and HLA in healthy donors. The CDR3 is made up of 15 amino acids. Germline CDR1 is SGHDT and CDR2 is YYEEEE. V was pared by 3 bases and J by 2 bases, with 6 bases of the junction left unmatched. It was with 60 Vbeta and 13 Jbeta primers that the PCR ran. Only in-frame clones appear in the TCRdb table, and some are missing; sequencing was by immunoSEQ multiplex PCR. The table records tens of thousands of clones, around 80% of them present only once. General study findings and limits: Later analysis demonstrated an association between a missense DCLRE1C variant and TCR beta V- and J-gene trimming.

A note on this clone: The antigen is unknown.

V usage is TRBV5-6 and J usage is TRBJ2-3, with 7 bases fitting TRBD2. Sequenced sample: PBMCs. This receptor was taken from a male donor in good health and CMV-seropositive. The CDR3 spells CASSWGGGVTDTQYF. The CDR3, as DNA: TGTGCCAGCAGCTGGGGGGGAGGGGTCACAGATACGCAGTATTTT.